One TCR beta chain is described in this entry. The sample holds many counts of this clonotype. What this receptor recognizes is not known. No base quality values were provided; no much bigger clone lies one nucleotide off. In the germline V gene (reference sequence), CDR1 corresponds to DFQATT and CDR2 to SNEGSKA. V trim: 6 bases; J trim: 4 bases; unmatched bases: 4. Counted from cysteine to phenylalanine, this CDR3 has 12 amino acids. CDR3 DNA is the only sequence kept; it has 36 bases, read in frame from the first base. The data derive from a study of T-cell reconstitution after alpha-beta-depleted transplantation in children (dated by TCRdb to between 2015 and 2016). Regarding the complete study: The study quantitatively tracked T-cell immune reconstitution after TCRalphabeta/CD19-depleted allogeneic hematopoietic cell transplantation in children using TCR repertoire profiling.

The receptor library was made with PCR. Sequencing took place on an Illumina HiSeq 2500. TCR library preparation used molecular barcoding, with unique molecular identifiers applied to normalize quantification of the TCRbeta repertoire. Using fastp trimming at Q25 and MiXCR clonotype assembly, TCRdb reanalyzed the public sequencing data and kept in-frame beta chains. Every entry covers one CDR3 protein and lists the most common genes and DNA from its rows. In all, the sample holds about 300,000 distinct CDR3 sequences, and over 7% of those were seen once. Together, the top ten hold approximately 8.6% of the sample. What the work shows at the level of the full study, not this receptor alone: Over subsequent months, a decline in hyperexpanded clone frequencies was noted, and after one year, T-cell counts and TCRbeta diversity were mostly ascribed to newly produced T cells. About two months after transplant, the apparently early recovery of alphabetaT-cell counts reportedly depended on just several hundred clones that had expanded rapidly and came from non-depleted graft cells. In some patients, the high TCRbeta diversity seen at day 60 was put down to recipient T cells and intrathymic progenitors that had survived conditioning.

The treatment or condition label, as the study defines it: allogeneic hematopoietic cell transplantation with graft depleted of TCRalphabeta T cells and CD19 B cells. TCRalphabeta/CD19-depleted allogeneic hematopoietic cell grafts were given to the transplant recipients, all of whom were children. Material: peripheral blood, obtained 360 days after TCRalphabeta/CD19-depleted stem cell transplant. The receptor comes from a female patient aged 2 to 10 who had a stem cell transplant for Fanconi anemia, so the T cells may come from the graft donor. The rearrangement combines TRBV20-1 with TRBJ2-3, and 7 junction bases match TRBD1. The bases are TGCAGTGCCCAACAGGGGTCAGATACGCAGTATTTT. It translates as CSAQQGSDTQYF.